The 14 T cell receptor beta chains reported below all come from one sample, sequenced in a study of blood T cell repertoires in COVID-19. The repertoire was sequenced with immunoSEQ multiplex PCR; TCRdb's copy has only in-frame clones and lacks some. Here the sample spans 150,000 to 200,000 clones, approximately 81% being singletons. The sequencing sample was made of peripheral blood. These receptor sequences come from a human donor with acute or convalescent COVID-19. The donor label of this sample is uncertain.

The rearrangement uses TRBV30 and TRBJ1-3; D call uncertain. CDR1 and CDR2 (germline): GTSNPN, SVGIG (reference sequence). The germline V and J ends were trimmed by 2 bases and 1 base, with 6 bases remaining between them. This CDR3 region has 13 residues. The CDR3 spells CAWSQVSGNTIYF. CDR3 DNA sequence: TGTGCCTGGAGTCAGGTTTCTGGAAACACCATATATTTT.

This chain uses TRBV7-2 with TRBJ1-1, with D unresolved. The ends were cut back, 0 bases at V and 9 bases at J, with 11 bases in the middle. The germline V gene has CDR1 SGHTA and CDR2 FQGNSA. The CDR3 has 13 amino acids. CDR3: CASSLAKNMQAFF. DNA of the CDR3: TGTGCCAGCAGCTTAGCAAAGAACATGCAAGCTTTCTTT.

This chain joins TRBV27 and TRBJ2-1; 8 bases match TRBD1. This CDR3 has 16 residues. Germline V gene sequence: CDR1 MNHEY, CDR2 SMNVEV (reference sequence). The V gene end was trimmed by 6 bases and the J gene end by 6 bases; junction bases not matched to a gene: 13. The CDR3 coding sequence is TGTGCCAGCAGGCTACCGGGGGCAGGGGGCTTCAATGAGCAGTTCTTC. Translating gives CASRLPGAGGFNEQFF.

This clone was detected only once. The gene calls are TRBV7-2 and TRBJ2-7; a possible D gene is TRBD1 (5 bases). The CDR3 is made up of 15 amino acids. The germline V and J ends were trimmed by 2 bases and 2 bases, with 13 bases remaining between them. Germline V gene lookup returns CDR1 SGHTA and CDR2 FQGNSA. The chain's CDR3 is CASSLSTGQPYEQYF. CDR3 DNA: TGTGCCAGCAGCTTAAGTACAGGACAACCCTACGAGCAGTACTTC.

The chain combines TRBV19 with TRBJ2-1; D is unresolved. The ends were cut back, 5 bases at V and 4 bases at J, with 15 bases in the middle. Germline V gene lookup returns CDR1 LNHDA and CDR2 SQIVND (reference sequence). This CDR3 spans 15 amino acids. The CDR3 loop reads CASSFDTQSYNEQFF. CDR3 bases: TGTGCCAGTAGTTTCGATACCCAGTCGTACAATGAGCAGTTCTTC.

V and J are TRBV7-9 and TRBJ2-3; 10 bases fit TRBD1. V dropped 3 bases and J dropped 4; count of bases not matched to a gene: 4. This CDR3 is 15 amino acids long. Germline V gene data show CDR1 as SEHNR and CDR2 as FQNEAQ (reference sequence). The CDR3 here is CASSFGQGVADTQYF. CDR3 DNA sequence: TGTGCCAGCAGCTTCGGACAGGGGGTCGCAGATACGCAGTATTTT.

V gene TRBV20-1 combines with J gene TRBJ1-5; 7 nucleotides line up with TRBD1. In germline, CDR1 is DFQATT, CDR2 SNEGSKA (reference sequence). V lost 3 bases and J lost 4; bases outside the gene matches: 6. This CDR3 has 14 amino acids. For the CDR3, the DNA is TGCAGTGCTAGTACAGGGGCGAGTAATCAGCCCCAGCATTTT. Translating it yields CSASTGASNQPQHF.

The CDR3 DNA follows: TGCAGCGTTGCGTCCGGGATTGAGCAGTTCTTC. Encoded protein: CSVASGIEQFF. The V and J genes are TRBV29-1 and TRBJ2-1, with D possibly matching TRBD2 (5 bases). The length of the CDR3 is 11 residues. The germline gives CDR1 SQVTM, CDR2 ANQGSEA. Trimming shortened V by 4 bases and J by 9 bases, and 10 bases separated the two germline ends.

This chain connects TRBV5-1 to TRBJ2-2, with a possible D match to TRBD1 (5 bases). The CDR3 loop spans 13 amino acids. The V end was cut by 0 bases, the J end by 6 bases, with 6 bases between. CDR1 and CDR2 (germline): SGHRS, YFSETQ. CDR3 in DNA: TGCGCCAGCAGCTTGGAAGGGGCCGGGGAGCTGTTTTTT. Protein: CASSLEGAGELFF.

This clone was seen a few times. J is TRBJ1-2 and V is TRBV5-1; D gene ambiguous. Germline V gene sequence: CDR1 SGHRS, CDR2 YFSETQ. This CDR3 region has 13 residues. The V and J ends lost 0 bases and 6 bases respectively, with 9 bases between them. The CDR3 DNA reads as TGCGCCAGCAGCTTGGACACCGGGGATGGCTACACCTTC. Its protein product is CASSLDTGDGYTF.

This chain connects TRBV5-1 to TRBJ1-4; possibly TRBD1 for D (5 bases). V was clipped by 1 base and J by 6 bases, with 16 bases between them. The CDR3 totals 16 residues. CDR1 and CDR2 (germline): SGHRS, YFSETQ. The CDR3 reads CASSLLGQGQDEKLFF. CDR3 nucleotide sequence: TGCGCCAGCAGCTTGTTAGGTCAGGGTCAGGATGAAAAACTGTTTTTT.

V and J are TRBV5-1 and TRBJ2-1; D is perhaps TRBD1 (6 bases). The CDR3 runs 15 residues. Germline lookup yields CDR1 SGHRS and CDR2 YFSETQ. Trimming removed 1 base from V and 2 bases from J, with 10 bases in between. The CDR3 DNA reads as TGCGCCAGCAGCTTGTCGGACAGTGCCTACAATGAGCAGTTCTTC. Its protein product is CASSLSDSAYNEQFF.

The chain uses TRBV5-4 and TRBJ1-2; 9 bases line up with TRBD1. There are 14 residues in the CDR3. The V gene end was trimmed by 4 bases and the J gene end by 8 bases; junction bases not matched to a gene: 9. The germline V gene encodes CDR1 SGHNT and CDR2 YYREEE (reference sequence). This CDR3 reads CASSPTGTGIGYTF. The CDR3 DNA sequence: TGTGCCAGCAGCCCCACCGGGACAGGGATAGGCTACACCTTC. The full variable domain, its missing parts supplied by reference TRBV5-4 and TRBJ1-2, is ETGVTQSPTHLIKTRGQQVTLRCSSQSGHNTVSWYQQALGQGPQFIFQYYREEENGRGNFPPRFSGLQFPNYSSELNVNALELDDSALYLCASSPTGTGIGYTFGSGTRLTVV.

This sequence joins TRBV19 and TRBJ2-1; no definite D call. This CDR3 is 13 amino acids long. Germline values: CDR1 LNHDA, CDR2 SQIVND (reference sequence). V lost 3 bases to trimming and J lost 7 bases, with 10 bases between them. The chain's CDR3 is CASSILLGNEQFF. For the CDR3, the DNA is TGTGCCAGTAGTATCTTACTCGGGAATGAGCAGTTCTTC.